This T cell receptor (beta chain) was sequenced in a study of response to subunit inactivated influenza vaccine. TCRdb processed the RT-PCR reads anew with MiXCR; each CDR3 protein has one entry. This sample has about 650,000 distinct CDR3 sequences, with about 15% found just once. This clonotype was detected ten times or more. A read error may account for a junction end that differs from germline. This CDR3 region has 14 residues. Germline V gene sequence: CDR1 MGHRA, CDR2 YSYEKL. The chain couples TRBV4-1 to TRBJ1-4; D not resolved. Sample: PBMCs from blood, taken less than 15 days before vaccination. The sequence was obtained from a man aged 45-65 years who received an inactivated influenza vaccine. The CDR3 nucleotides are TGTGCCAGCAGCCAAGTCGGTTTGGGTGAAAAACTGTTTTTT. Its protein product is CASSQVGLGEKLFF.